These 11 T cell receptor beta chains were sequenced from one sample in a study of PD-1 blockade in classical Hodgkin lymphoma. Time point specified: cycle 4 day 1 (C4D1), after 6 weeks of nivolumab. Brentuximab vedotin exposure varied among the patients, all of whom had relapsed after autologous stem cell transplantation. Libraries were prepared by immunoSEQ multiplex PCR; TCRdb keeps only in-frame clonotypes and omits some of them. The sample lists roughly 94,000 clones, about 93% occurring once. The specimen was peripheral blood mononuclear cells (PBMCs), collected before the fourth cycle of nivolumab. The receptors come from a human donor with classical Hodgkin lymphoma.

The chain links TRBV21-1 to TRBJ2-1; the table names TRBD2, a call not compared with the DNA. TRBV21-1 is deemed a pseudogene. The CDR3 loop spans 16 amino acids. In nucleotides, the CDR3 is TGTGCCAGCAGCAAAAGTCCGGGAGAGCTCTACAATGAGCAGTTCTTC. Its translation is CASSKSPGELYNEQFF.

The chain couples TRBV19 to TRBJ1-5; 8 nucleotides match TRBD1. J gave up 7 bases and V 4 bases, and 9 bases lay outside the gene matches. The CDR3 is made up of 15 amino acids. CDR1 and CDR2 (germline): LNHDA, SQIVND (reference sequence). CDR3 protein: CASSKGQAGGQPQHF. The CDR3 nucleotides are TGTGCCAGTAGTAAGGGACAGGCGGGCGGCCAGCCCCAGCATTTT.

V is TRBV5-6 and J is TRBJ2-5; 9 bases match TRBD1. CDR3 length: 17 amino acids. Looked up from germline, CDR1 is SGHDT and CDR2 is YYEEEE. With V trimmed by 7 bases and J by 0 bases, 13 bases remained unmatched. CDR3 region: CASGIGTGKPYQETQYF. The CDR3 DNA reads as TGTGCCAGCGGAATCGGGACAGGGAAACCCTACCAAGAGACCCAGTACTTC.

The rearrangement links TRBV29-1 to TRBJ1-1; a possible D gene is TRBD1 (6 bases). Germline values: CDR1 SQVTM, CDR2 ANQGSEA. The V gene lost 4 bases and the J gene lost 0 bases, with 9 bases spanning the gap. The CDR3 loop spans 13 amino acids. The CDR3 here is CSVGDTLNTEAFF. CDR3 nucleotides: TGCAGCGTTGGGGACACCCTGAACACTGAAGCTTTCTTT.

This clone has just a few counts. The chain is built from TRBV7-8 and TRBJ1-1; 7 nucleotides align to TRBD1. Per the germline V gene, CDR1 is SGHVS and CDR2 is FQNEAQ. V lost 5 bases, J lost 3 bases, and 6 bases stayed unmatched. The length of the CDR3 is 14 residues. CDR3 sequence: CASSLQGRDTEAFF. The CDR3 bases are TGTGCCAGCAGCCTACAGGGGCGAGACACTGAAGCTTTCTTT.

The J gene is TRBJ1-4, the V gene TRBV4-1, with a weak D call TRBD1 (6 bases). The V end was cut by 6 bases, the J end by 1 base, with 18 bases between. Germline V gives CDR1 MGHRA, CDR2 YSYEKL. The CDR3 loop spans 17 amino acids. The CDR3 here is CASSGTGSPITNEKLFF. The CDR3 DNA follows: TGCGCCAGCAGTGGTACAGGGTCCCCAATAACTAATGAAAAACTGTTTTTT.

This chain connects TRBV11-2 to TRBJ2-1, with D unclear. V lost 1 base and J 9 bases, leaving 10 bases between the germline ends. Germline CDR1 is SGHAT and CDR2 is FQNNGV. The CDR3 spans 13 residues. The DNA for the CDR3 is TGTGCCAGCAGCTTAGCTGATCGCTTTGAGCAGTTCTTC. Its protein product is CASSLADRFEQFF.

The chain links TRBV2 to TRBJ2-1; 10 bases line up with TRBD2. J gave up 4 bases and V 5 bases, and 11 bases lay outside the gene matches. This CDR3 is 17 amino acids long. The germline gives CDR1 SNHLY, CDR2 FYNNEI. DNA of the CDR3: TGTGCCAGCAGTCCCCGGCTAGCGGGAGCATTTTACAATGAGCAGTTCTTC. The encoded protein is CASSPRLAGAFYNEQFF.

V and J are TRBV11-2 and TRBJ2-1; 9 nucleotides match TRBD2. V was pared by 5 bases and J by 6 bases, with 11 bases of the junction left unmatched. The germline V gene has CDR1 SGHAT and CDR2 FQNNGV. The CDR3 consists of 16 residues. In DNA, the CDR3 is TGTGCCAGCAGCAGAGGACTAGCGAGAGTATCCAATGAGCAGTTCTTC. Translation gives CASSRGLARVSNEQFF.

This clone came up once. CDR3 coding DNA: TGCGCCAGCAGCTTGGGCCGGGACAGCACTTACAATGAGCAGTTCTTC. This translates into CASSLGRDSTYNEQFF. The chain employs TRBV5-1 and TRBJ2-1; TRBD1 aligns across 7 bases. V shed 0 bases, J shed 4 bases, and the junction held 7 bases outside the gene matches. The CDR3 loop spans 16 amino acids. Germline V lookup: CDR1 SGHRS, CDR2 YFSETQ.

The genes are TRBV6-5 and TRBJ2-1; the match to TRBD2 covers 11 bases. This CDR3 is built from 14 residues. The germline CDR1 and CDR2 sequences are MNHEY and SVGAGI. J gave up 6 bases and V 6 bases, and 4 bases lay outside the gene matches. This chain's CDR3 is CASRPTSGGNEQFF. CDR3 bases: TGTGCCAGCAGGCCAACTAGCGGGGGCAATGAGCAGTTCTTC.